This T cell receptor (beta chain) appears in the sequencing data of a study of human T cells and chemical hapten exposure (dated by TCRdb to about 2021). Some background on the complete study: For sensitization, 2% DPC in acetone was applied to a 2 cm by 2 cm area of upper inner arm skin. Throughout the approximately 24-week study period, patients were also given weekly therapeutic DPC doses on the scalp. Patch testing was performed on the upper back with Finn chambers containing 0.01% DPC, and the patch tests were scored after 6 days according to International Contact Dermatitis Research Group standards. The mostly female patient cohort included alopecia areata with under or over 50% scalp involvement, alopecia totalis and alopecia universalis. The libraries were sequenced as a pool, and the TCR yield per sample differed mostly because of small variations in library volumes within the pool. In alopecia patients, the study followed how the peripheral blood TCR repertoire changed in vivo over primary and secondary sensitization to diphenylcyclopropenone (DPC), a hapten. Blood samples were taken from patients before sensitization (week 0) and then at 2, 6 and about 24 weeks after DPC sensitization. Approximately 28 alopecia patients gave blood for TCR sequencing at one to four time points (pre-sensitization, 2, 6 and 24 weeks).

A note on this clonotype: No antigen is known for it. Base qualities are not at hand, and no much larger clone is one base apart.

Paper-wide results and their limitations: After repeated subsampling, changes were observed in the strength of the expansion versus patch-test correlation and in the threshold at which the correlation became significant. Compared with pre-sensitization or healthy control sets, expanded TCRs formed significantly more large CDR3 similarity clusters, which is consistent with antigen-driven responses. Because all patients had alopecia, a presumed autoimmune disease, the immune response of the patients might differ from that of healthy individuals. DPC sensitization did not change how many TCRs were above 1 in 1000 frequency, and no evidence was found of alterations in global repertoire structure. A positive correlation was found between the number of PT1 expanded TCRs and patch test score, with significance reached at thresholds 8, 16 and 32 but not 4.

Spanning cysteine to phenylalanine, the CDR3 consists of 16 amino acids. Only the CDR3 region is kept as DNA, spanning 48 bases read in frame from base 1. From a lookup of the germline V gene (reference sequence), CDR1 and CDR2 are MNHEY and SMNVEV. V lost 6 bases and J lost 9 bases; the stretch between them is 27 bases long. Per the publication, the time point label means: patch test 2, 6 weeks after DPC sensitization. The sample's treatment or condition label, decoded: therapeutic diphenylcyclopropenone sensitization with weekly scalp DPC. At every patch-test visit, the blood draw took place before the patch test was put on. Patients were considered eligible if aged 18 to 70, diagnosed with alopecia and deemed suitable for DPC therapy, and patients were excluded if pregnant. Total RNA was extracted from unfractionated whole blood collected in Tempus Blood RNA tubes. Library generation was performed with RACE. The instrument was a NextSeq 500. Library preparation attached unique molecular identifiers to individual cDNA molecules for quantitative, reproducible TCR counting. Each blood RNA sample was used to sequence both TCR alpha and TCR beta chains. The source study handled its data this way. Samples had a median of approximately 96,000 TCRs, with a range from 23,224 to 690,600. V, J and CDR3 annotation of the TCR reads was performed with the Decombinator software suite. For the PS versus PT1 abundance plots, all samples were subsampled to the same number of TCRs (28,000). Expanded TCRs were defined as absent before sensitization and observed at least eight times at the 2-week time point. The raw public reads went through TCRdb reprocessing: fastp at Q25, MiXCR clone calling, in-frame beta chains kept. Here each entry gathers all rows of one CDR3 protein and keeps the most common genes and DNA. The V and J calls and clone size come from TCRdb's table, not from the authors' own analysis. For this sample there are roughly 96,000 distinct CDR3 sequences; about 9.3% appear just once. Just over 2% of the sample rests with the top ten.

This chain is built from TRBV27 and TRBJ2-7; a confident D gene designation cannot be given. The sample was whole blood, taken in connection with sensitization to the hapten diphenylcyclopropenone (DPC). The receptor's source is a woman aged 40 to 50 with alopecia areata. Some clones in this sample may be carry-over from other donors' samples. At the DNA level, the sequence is TGTGCCAGCAGCCCGGGTCCAGGCCGGTCCTACGTTCGGCAGTACTTC. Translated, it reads CASSPGPGRSYVRQYF.